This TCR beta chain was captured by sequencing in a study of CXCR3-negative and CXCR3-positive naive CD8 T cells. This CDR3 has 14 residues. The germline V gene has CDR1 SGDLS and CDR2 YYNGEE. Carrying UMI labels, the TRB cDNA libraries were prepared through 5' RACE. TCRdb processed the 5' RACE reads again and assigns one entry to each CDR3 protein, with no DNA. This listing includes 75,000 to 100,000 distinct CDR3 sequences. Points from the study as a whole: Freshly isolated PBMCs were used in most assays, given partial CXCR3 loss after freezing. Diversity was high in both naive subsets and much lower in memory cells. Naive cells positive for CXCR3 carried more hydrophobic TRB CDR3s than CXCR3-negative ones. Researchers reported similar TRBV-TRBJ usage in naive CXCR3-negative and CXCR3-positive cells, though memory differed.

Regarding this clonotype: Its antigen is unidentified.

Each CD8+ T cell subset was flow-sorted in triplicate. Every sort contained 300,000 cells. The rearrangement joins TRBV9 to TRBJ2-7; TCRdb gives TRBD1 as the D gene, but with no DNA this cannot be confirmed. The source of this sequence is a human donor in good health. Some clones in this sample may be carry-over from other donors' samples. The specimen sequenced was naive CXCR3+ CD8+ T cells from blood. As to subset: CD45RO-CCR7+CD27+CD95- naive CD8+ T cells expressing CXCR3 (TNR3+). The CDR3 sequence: CASSAGQGKDEQYF.